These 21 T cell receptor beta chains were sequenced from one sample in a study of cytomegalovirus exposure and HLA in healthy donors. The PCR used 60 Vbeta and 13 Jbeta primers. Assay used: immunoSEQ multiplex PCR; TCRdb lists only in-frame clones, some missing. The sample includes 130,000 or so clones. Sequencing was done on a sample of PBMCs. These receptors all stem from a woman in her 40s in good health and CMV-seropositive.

CDR3 DNA sequence: TGTGCCAGCAGTGACACAGGAGGCAATCAGCCCCAGCATTTT. It codes for CASSDTGGNQPQHF. The V call is TRBV2, the J call TRBJ1-5; D perhaps matches TRBD1 (5 bases). V dropped 3 bases and J dropped 2 bases, with 8 bases sitting between them. The germline gives CDR1 SNHLY, CDR2 FYNNEI. The CDR3 is 14 amino acids.

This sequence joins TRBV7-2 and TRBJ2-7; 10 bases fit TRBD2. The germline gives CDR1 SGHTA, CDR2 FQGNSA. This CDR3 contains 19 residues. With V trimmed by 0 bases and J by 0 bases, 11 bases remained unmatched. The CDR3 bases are TGTGCCAGCAGCTTAGCGCTATTAGCGGGAGGTAGAAGCTCCTACGAGCAGTACTTC. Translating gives CASSLALLAGGRSSYEQYF.

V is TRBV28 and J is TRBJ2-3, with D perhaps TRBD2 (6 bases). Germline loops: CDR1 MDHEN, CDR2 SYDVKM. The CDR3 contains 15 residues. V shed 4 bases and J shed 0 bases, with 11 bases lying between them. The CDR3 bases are TGTGCCAGCAGTTCCCTAGCGTTAAGCACAGATACGCAGTATTTT. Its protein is CASSSLALSTDTQYF.

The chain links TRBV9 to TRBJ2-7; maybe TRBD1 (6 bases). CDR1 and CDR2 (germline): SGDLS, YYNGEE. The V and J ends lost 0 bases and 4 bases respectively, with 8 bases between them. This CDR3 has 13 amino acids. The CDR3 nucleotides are TGTGCCAGCAGCGTAGTAGGGGGATACGAGCAGTACTTC. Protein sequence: CASSVVGGYEQYF.

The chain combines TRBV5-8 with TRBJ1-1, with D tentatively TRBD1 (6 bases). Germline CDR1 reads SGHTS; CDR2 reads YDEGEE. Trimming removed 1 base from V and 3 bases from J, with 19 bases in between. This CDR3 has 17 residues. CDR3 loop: CASSLWGSRGGYTEAFF. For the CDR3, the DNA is TGTGCCAGCAGCTTGTGGGGGTCCAGGGGTGGGTACACTGAAGCTTTCTTT. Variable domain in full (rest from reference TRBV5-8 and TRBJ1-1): EAGVTQSPTHLIKTRGQQATLRCSPISGHTSVYWYQQALGLGLQFLLWYDEGEERNRGNFPPRFSGRQFPNYSSELNVNALELEDSALYLCASSLWGSRGGYTEAFFGQGTRLTVV.

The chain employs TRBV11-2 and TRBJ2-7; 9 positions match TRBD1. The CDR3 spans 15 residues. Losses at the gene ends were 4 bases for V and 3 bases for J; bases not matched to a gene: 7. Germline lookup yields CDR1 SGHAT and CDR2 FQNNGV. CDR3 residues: CASSSDRGAVYEQYF. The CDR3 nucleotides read TGTGCCAGCAGCTCCGACAGGGGGGCGGTCTACGAGCAGTACTTC.

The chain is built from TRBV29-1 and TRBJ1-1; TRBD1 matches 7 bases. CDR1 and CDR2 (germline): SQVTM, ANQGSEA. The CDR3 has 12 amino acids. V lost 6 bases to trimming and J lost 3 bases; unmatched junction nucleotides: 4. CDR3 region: CSVRTGYTEAFF. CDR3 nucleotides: TGCAGCGTGAGGACAGGTTACACTGAAGCTTTCTTT.

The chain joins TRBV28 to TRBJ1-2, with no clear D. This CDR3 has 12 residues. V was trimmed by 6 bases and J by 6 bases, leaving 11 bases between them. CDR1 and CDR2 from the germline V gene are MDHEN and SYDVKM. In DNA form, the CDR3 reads TGTGCCAGCAGCGTCCGAGGCCATGGCTACACCTTC. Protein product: CASSVRGHGYTF.

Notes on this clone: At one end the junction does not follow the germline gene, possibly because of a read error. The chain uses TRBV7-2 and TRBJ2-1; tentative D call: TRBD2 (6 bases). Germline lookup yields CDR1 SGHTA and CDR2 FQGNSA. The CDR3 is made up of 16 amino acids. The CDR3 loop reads CASKVTGLSSYNEQFF. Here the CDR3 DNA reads TGTGCTAGCAAGGTTACGGGACTTAGCTCCTACAATGAGCAGTTCTTC.

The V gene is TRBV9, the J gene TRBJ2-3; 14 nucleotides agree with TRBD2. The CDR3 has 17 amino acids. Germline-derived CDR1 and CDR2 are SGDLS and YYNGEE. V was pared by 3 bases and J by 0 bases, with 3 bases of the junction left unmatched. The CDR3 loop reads CASSGLAGGGSTDTQYF. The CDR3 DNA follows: TGTGCCAGCAGCGGACTAGCGGGAGGGGGTAGCACAGATACGCAGTATTTT.

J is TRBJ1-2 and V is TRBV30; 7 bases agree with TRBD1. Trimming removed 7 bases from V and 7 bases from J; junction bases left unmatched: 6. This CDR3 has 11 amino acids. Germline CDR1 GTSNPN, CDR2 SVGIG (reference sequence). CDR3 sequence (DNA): TGTGCCTATACGACAGGGATTGGCTACACCTTC. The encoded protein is CAYTTGIGYTF.

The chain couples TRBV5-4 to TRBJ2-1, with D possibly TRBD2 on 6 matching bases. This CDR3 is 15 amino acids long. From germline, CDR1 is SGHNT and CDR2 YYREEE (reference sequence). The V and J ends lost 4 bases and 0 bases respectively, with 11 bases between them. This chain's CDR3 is CASSPVGGSYNEQFF. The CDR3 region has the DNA TGTGCCAGCAGCCCCGTGGGGGGCTCCTACAATGAGCAGTTCTTC.

CDR3 loop: CAIMGLSGSRAGELFF. Here the CDR3 DNA reads TGTGCCATCATGGGCCTTAGCGGGAGCCGAGCCGGGGAGCTGTTTTTT. J is TRBJ2-2 and V is TRBV10-3, with 9 bases fitting TRBD2. CDR3 length: 16 amino acids. With 7 bases clipped from V and 6 bases from J, the junction kept 12 bases outside the gene matches. CDR1 is ENHRY, CDR2 SYGVKD, per germline.

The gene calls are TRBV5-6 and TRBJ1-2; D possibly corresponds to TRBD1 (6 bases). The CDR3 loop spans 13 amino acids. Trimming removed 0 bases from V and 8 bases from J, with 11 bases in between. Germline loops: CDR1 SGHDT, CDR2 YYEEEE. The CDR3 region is CASSLGGGSGYTF. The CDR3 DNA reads TGTGCCAGCAGCTTGGGTGGGGGCAGCGGCTACACCTTC.

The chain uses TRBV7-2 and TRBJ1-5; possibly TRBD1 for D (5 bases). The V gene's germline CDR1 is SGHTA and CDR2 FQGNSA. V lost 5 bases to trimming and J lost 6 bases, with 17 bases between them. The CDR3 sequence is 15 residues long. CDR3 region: CASSNDGTLSQPQHF. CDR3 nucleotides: TGTGCCAGCAGCAATGACGGGACTTTGTCTCAGCCCCAGCATTTT.

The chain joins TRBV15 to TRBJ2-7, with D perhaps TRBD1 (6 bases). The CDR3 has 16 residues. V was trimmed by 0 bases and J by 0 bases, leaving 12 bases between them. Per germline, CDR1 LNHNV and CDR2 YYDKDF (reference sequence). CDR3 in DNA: TGTGCCACCAGCAGAGATCATGGGGGCAGCTCCTACGAGCAGTACTTC. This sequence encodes CATSRDHGGSSYEQYF.

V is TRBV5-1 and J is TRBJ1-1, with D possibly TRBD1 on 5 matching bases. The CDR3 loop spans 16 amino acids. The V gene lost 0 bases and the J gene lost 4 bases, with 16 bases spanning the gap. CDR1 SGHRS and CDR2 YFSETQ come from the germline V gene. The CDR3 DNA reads TGCGCCAGCAGCTTGGTAACAGGTGAATTATTCACTGAAGCTTTCTTT. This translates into CASSLVTGELFTEAFF.

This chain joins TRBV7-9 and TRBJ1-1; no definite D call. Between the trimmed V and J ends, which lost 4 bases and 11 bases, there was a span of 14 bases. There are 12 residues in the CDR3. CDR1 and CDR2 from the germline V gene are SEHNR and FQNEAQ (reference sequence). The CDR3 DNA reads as TGTGCCAGCAGCTCCGTTGACATCCAGGCTTTCTTT. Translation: CASSSVDIQAFF.

CDR3 DNA sequence: TGTGCCAGCAGTGTATTGGGACAGGGGCGGGACACCGGGGAGCTGTTTTTT. Encoded protein: CASSVLGQGRDTGELFF. The rearrangement uses TRBV2 and TRBJ2-2; 10 bases are shared with TRBD1. V shed 4 bases and J 3 bases; nucleotides not matched to a gene: 8. Germline lookup yields CDR1 SNHLY and CDR2 FYNNEI. The CDR3 extends over 17 amino acids.

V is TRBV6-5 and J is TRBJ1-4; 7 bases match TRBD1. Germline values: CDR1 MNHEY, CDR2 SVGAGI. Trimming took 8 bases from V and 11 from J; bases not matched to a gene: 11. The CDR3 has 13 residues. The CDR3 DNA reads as TGTGCCAGCGGTCAGGGGGGCCTTGGGAAACTGTTTTTT. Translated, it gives CASGQGGLGKLFF.

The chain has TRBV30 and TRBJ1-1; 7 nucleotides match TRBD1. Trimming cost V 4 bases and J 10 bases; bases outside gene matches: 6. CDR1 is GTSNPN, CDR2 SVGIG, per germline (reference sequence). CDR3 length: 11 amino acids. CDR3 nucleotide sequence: TGTGCCTGGATCTTACAGGGGTTAGCTTTCTTT. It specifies CAWILQGLAFF.